These 30 T cell receptor beta chains share one sample of origin, sequenced in a study of T cell changes during pregnancy in multiple sclerosis. Profiling relied on immunoSEQ multiplex PCR, and the TCRdb table lists in-frame clones only, not all of them. This table holds roughly 110,000 clones, 85% to 95% found once. The sequencing here drew on peripheral blood, taken in the third trimester of pregnancy. These receptors all stem from a female donor in good health, enrolled as a control in a pregnancy study.

This clone was detected only once. This chain joins TRBV4-1 and TRBJ2-7, with 11 bases fitting TRBD1. V lost 2 bases, J lost 4 bases, and 7 bases stayed unmatched. The CDR3 is 16 residues long. The germline gives CDR1 MGHRA, CDR2 YSYEKL. This chain's CDR3 is CASSQLRTGGWYEQYF. As DNA, the CDR3 is TGCGCCAGCAGCCAACTTAGGACAGGGGGCTGGTACGAGCAGTACTTC.

The chain couples TRBV6-1 to TRBJ1-6, with 8 bases identical to TRBD1. This CDR3 region has 17 residues. Germline CDR1 is MNHNS and CDR2 is SASEGT. Trimming at V came to 4 bases and at J to 9 bases, leaving 14 bases not matched to a gene. In DNA form, the CDR3 reads TGTGCCAGCAGTGCCCCTTTGGGACAGGAAAGGCGTTCACCCCTCCACTTT. Its protein is CASSAPLGQERRSPLHF.

A few counts support this clone. The chain recombines TRBV7-6 with TRBJ1-1; D remains ambiguous. V lost 6 bases, J lost 0 bases, and 8 bases lay in between. The CDR3 loop spans 13 amino acids. Germline CDR1 and CDR2: SGHVS and FNYEAQ. The CDR3 here is CASSISMNTEAFF. The CDR3 coding sequence is TGTGCCAGCAGTATTAGCATGAACACTGAAGCTTTCTTT.

This chain connects TRBV4-3 to TRBJ2-5; a weak D match, TRBD1 (6 bases). The V and J ends lost 1 base and 1 base respectively, with 10 bases between them. CDR1 and CDR2 (germline): LGHNA, YSLEER. This CDR3 has 15 residues. CDR3 amino acids: CASSQVVGGQETQYF. CDR3 sequence (DNA): TGCGCCAGCAGCCAAGTAGTAGGGGGCCAAGAGACCCAGTACTTC.

CDR3 DNA sequence: TGTGCCAGCAGTGGGACAGGGGAGCGAGAAAAACTGTTTTTT. It yields the protein CASSGTGEREKLFF. The chain uses TRBV6-5 and TRBJ1-4, with 10 positions matching TRBD1. The CDR3 consists of 14 residues. Trimming cost V 5 bases and J 8 bases; bases outside gene matches: 5. Germline-derived CDR1 and CDR2 are MNHEY and SVGAGI.

This chain joins TRBV6-5 and TRBJ1-1, with a weak D call TRBD1 (5 bases). The V end was cut by 0 bases, the J end by 6 bases, with 11 bases between. Germline V gives CDR1 MNHEY, CDR2 SVGAGI. This CDR3 comprises 14 residues. CDR3 region: CASSYSVGAAEAFF. The CDR3 nucleotides read TGTGCCAGCAGTTACTCGGTAGGGGCGGCTGAAGCTTTCTTT.

The V and J genes are TRBV5-6 and TRBJ1-1, with TRBD1 matching 7 bases. After removal of 4 bases from V and 6 bases from J, the junction contained 12 bases not matched to a gene. The length of the CDR3 is 15 residues. Germline V gives CDR1 SGHDT, CDR2 YYEEEE. The CDR3 region is CASSVDRVLFAEAFF. DNA of the CDR3: TGTGCCAGCAGCGTAGACAGGGTTCTTTTCGCTGAAGCTTTCTTT. Looking up the rest from reference TRBV5-6 and TRBJ1-1 gives the full variable domain: DAGVTQSPTHLIKTRGQQVTLRCSPKSGHDTVSWYQQALGQGPQFIFQYYEEEERQRGNFPDRFSGHQFPNYSSELNVNALLLGDSALYLCASSVDRVLFAEAFFGQGTRLTVV.

As for this clone: This likely comes from a read error, as the CDR3 has no conserved phenylalanine or tryptophan at its end. V usage is TRBV29-1 and J usage is TRBJ2-7; maybe TRBD1 (6 bases). This CDR3 has 16 residues. CDR1 is SQVTM, CDR2 ANQGSEA, per germline. The CDR3 DNA reads as TGCAGCGCCGCGGACAGACTAAAGTCCACCTCCCACGAGCAGTACCTC. Its translation: CSAADRLKSTSHEQYL.

This rearrangement joins TRBV10-3 to TRBJ1-2; tentative D call: TRBD1 (5 bases). The CDR3 is 16 residues long. Trimming took 6 bases from V and 5 from J, leaving 22 bases between them. Germline CDR1 ENHRY, CDR2 SYGVKD. DNA for the CDR3: TGTGCCATCAGGGGGGGTAGCTCCCCCCTCCTTTATGGCTACACCTTC. Translation: CAIRGGSSPLLYGYTF.

The V gene is TRBV27, the J gene TRBJ2-5; 10 bases align to TRBD2. After removal of 6 bases from V and 3 bases from J, the junction contained 10 bases not matched to a gene. Germline V gene sequence: CDR1 MNHEY, CDR2 SMNVEV (reference sequence). The CDR3 loop spans 16 amino acids. CDR3 DNA: TGTGCCAGCAGCCCCTCTCTAGCGGGGGTTAAAGAGACCCAGTACTTC. This encodes CASSPSLAGVKETQYF.

This clone was seen just once. The V gene is TRBV11-3, the J gene TRBJ2-1, with a possible D match to TRBD1 (6 bases). Trimming took 4 bases from V and 16 from J, leaving 23 bases between them. The V gene's germline CDR1 is SGHNT and CDR2 YENEEA. The CDR3 extends over 14 amino acids. The CDR3 region is CASSYLQQGVVPFF. The CDR3 coding sequence is TGTGCCAGCAGCTACCTACAACAGGGTGTTGTACCATTCTTC.

The chain links TRBV7-2 to TRBJ2-2; D possibly corresponds to TRBD1 (6 bases). The V gene lost 1 base and the J gene lost 3 bases, with 12 bases spanning the gap. This CDR3 contains 16 residues. Germline loops: CDR1 SGHTA, CDR2 FQGNSA. CDR3 sequence: CASSLVGTWDTGELFF. CDR3 in DNA: TGTGCCAGCAGCTTAGTAGGGACATGGGACACCGGGGAGCTGTTTTTT.

The rearrangement uses TRBV13 and TRBJ2-1; D perhaps matches TRBD2 (5 bases). Germline CDR1 is PRHDT and CDR2 is FYEKMQ (reference sequence). Deletions cut 1 base from V and 0 bases from J, with 16 bases between. The length of the CDR3 is 18 residues. The CDR3 spells CASSLEGPAVSSYNEQFF. The CDR3 DNA reads as TGTGCCAGCAGCTTAGAAGGTCCAGCGGTGAGCTCCTACAATGAGCAGTTCTTC.

The V and J genes are TRBV7-9 and TRBJ1-2; the match to TRBD1 covers 7 bases. Losses at the gene ends were 8 bases for V and 4 bases for J; bases not matched to a gene: 16. CDR1 and CDR2 from the germline V gene are SEHNR and FQNEAQ (reference sequence). The CDR3 runs to 16 residues. CDR3 protein: CASERQGNVRGYGYTF. As DNA, the CDR3 is TGTGCCAGCGAGAGACAGGGTAACGTGCGAGGCTATGGCTACACCTTC.

The rearrangement links TRBV7-2 to TRBJ2-7; 9 bases are a match to TRBD1. Trimming at V came to 2 bases and at J to 12 bases, leaving 11 bases not matched to a gene. The CDR3 spans 14 residues. Germline CDR1 and CDR2: SGHTA and FQGNSA. The DNA for the CDR3 is TGTGCCAGCAGCTTACCGGGACAGGGCAGCAGCCGGTACTTC. The encoded protein is CASSLPGQGSSRYF.

The chain links TRBV9 to TRBJ1-1, with TRBD1 as a possible D gene (6 bases). The CDR3 loop spans 13 amino acids. Trimming pared 9 bases from V and 6 bases from J, leaving 18 bases between. Germline V lookup: CDR1 SGDLS, CDR2 YYNGEE. CDR3: CANSGGLHAEAFF. DNA of the CDR3: TGTGCCAACTCGGGGGGCCTCCACGCTGAAGCTTTCTTT.

V usage is TRBV4-1 and J usage is TRBJ2-5, with TRBD2 identical over 10 bases. CDR1 and CDR2 (germline): MGHRA, YSYEKL. This CDR3 is built from 18 residues. The J segment lost 4 bases and the V segment lost 0 bases, leaving 11 bases of the junction unmatched. Written as DNA, the CDR3 is TGCGCCAGCAGCCAAGATCGGCCTAGCGGGGGTTTGGGAGAGACCCAGTACTTC. It encodes CASSQDRPSGGLGETQYF.

This clone was seen once. This chain links TRBV7-2 with TRBJ2-4, with 7 positions matching TRBD1. V was clipped by 4 bases and J by 1 base; unmatched bases: 7. Germline V CDR1 and CDR2: SGHTA, FQGNSA. CDR3 length: 16 residues. The CDR3 nucleotides read TGTGCCAGCAGCTCTACAGGGGTTGGGGCCAAAAACATTCAGTACTTC. It is translated as CASSSTGVGAKNIQYF.

The rearrangement uses TRBV19 and TRBJ2-7, with D unresolved. Trimming cost V 2 bases and J 1 base, with 9 bases left between them. This CDR3 comprises 14 residues. In germline, CDR1 is LNHDA, CDR2 SQIVND (reference sequence). In nucleotides, the CDR3 is TGTGCCAGTAGTATAAGAGGTTATTCCTACGAGCAGTACTTC. This encodes CASSIRGYSYEQYF.

The chain couples TRBV27 to TRBJ1-2, with no clear D. V gave up 2 bases and J gave up 8 bases, with 12 bases separating them. Germline V gene lookup returns CDR1 MNHEY and CDR2 SMNVEV (reference sequence). CDR3 length: 13 amino acids. This CDR3 reads CASSLDGVGGYTF. The CDR3 DNA follows: TGTGCCAGCAGTTTAGACGGGGTGGGAGGCTACACCTTC.

This chain uses TRBV7-2 with TRBJ1-1; D ambiguous. The CDR3 totals 13 residues. The V end lost 6 bases, the J end lost 7 bases, and 15 bases lay between the germline ends. Germline V gene sequence: CDR1 SGHTA, CDR2 FQGNSA. CDR3 coding DNA: TGTGCCAGCAGTCCCCTGATCAGCGGTGAAGCTTTCTTT. As protein: CASSPLISGEAFF.

This sequence joins TRBV4-1 and TRBJ1-5; D is perhaps TRBD1 (5 bases). CDR1 is MGHRA and CDR2 is YSYEKL in the germline V gene. The CDR3 has 14 residues. The ends were cut back, 4 bases at V and 0 bases at J, with 7 bases in the middle. The CDR3 nucleotides are TGCGCCAGCAGCCTGGGACTTAGCAATCAGCCCCAGCATTTT. Amino acids: CASSLGLSNQPQHF.

The genes are TRBV18 and TRBJ1-1; no firm D call. Germline V lookup: CDR1 KGHSH, CDR2 LQKENI. The CDR3 totals 16 residues. The V end was cut by 2 bases, the J end by 7 bases, with 20 bases between. The CDR3 DNA sequence: TGTGCCAGCTCACCAGAGAAGGAAGGAGTACGCGGTGAAGCTTTCTTT. It yields the protein CASSPEKEGVRGEAFF.

The rearrangement links TRBV5-1 to TRBJ1-4, with D possibly matching TRBD1 (5 bases). V lost 2 bases to trimming and J lost 0 bases, with 11 bases between them. CDR1 and CDR2 (germline): SGHRS, YFSETQ. CDR3 length: 16 amino acids. CDR3 sequence: CASSLRGRATNEKLFF. CDR3 DNA sequence: TGCGCCAGCAGCTTACGGGGGAGGGCAACTAATGAAAAACTGTTTTTT. Looking up the rest from reference TRBV5-1 and TRBJ1-4 gives the full variable domain: KAGVTQTPRYLIKTRGQQVTLSCSPISGHRSVSWYQQTPGQGLQFLFEYFSETQRNKGNFPGRFSGRQFSNSRSEMNVSTLELGDSALYLCASSLRGRATNEKLFFGSGTQLSVL.

The V gene is TRBV6-5, the J gene TRBJ2-5; D may be TRBD2 (6 bases). V lost 4 bases and J 4 bases, leaving 16 bases between the germline ends. CDR1 and CDR2 from the germline V gene are MNHEY and SVGAGI. The length of the CDR3 is 15 residues. CDR3 region: CASSSPRRDGETQYF. The CDR3, as DNA: TGTGCCAGCAGTTCCCCTCGGAGGGACGGAGAGACCCAGTACTTC.

V and J are TRBV6-1 and TRBJ2-1, with 7 bases identical to TRBD1. The germline V gene has CDR1 MNHNS and CDR2 SASEGT. Trimming removed 3 bases from V and 9 bases from J; junction bases left unmatched: 5. The CDR3 length is 13 residues. The CDR3 sequence: CASSEDRLGEQFF. CDR3 coding DNA: TGTGCCAGCAGTGAGGACAGGCTAGGTGAGCAGTTCTTC.

The CDR3 loop reads CASRQLGGRSGNTIYF. The CDR3 coding sequence is TGTGCCAGCAGACAACTGGGGGGGCGGTCTGGAAACACCATATATTTT. This chain links TRBV6-6 with TRBJ1-3, with D possibly being TRBD1 (6 bases). V was trimmed by 6 bases and J by 1 base, leaving 16 bases between them. This CDR3 comprises 16 residues. Germline-derived CDR1 and CDR2 are MNHNY and SVGAGI (reference sequence).

The chain couples TRBV30 to TRBJ2-3; 8 bases are shared with TRBD2. The CDR3 has 16 residues. After removal of 1 base from V and 6 bases from J, the junction contained 12 bases not matched to a gene. In germline, CDR1 is GTSNPN, CDR2 SVGIG (reference sequence). CDR3: CAWSEGAGVTADTQYF. CDR3 nucleotide sequence: TGTGCCTGGAGTGAAGGAGCGGGAGTCACCGCGGATACGCAGTATTTT.

This rearrangement joins TRBV19 to TRBJ2-2, with D tentatively TRBD2 (6 bases). Trimming removed 0 bases from V and 5 bases from J, with 10 bases in between. Germline values: CDR1 LNHDA, CDR2 SQIVND (reference sequence). CDR3 size: 15 residues. This CDR3 is CASSIEGGNTGELFF. For the CDR3, the DNA is TGTGCCAGTAGTATAGAGGGGGGTAATACCGGGGAGCTGTTTTTT.

V is TRBV21-1 and J is TRBJ1-3. TRBV21-1 is labeled a pseudogene. This CDR3 has 16 amino acids. The CDR3: CASSAGRESSGNTIYF. Here the CDR3 DNA reads TGTGCCAGCAGCGCTGGACGGGAATCCTCTGGAAACACCATATATTTT.